The TCR beta chain under discussion was sequenced for a study of T cell repertoires in cytomegalovirus infection. Study summary: Both recently identified HLA-C-restricted and well-studied HLA-B-restricted CMV epitopes were used in the study. Public TCR beta signatures provided an indication of both CMV infection and a matching HLA type.

TCRdb reanalysed the reads using MiXCR and keeps one entry per CDR3 protein. In the table there are around 100,000 distinct CDR3 sequences, under 50% of which are singletons. Study-wide points: In two of eight donors, the top clonotype was HLA-C-restricted CMV-specific. Accumulated public TCR beta family frequency recognized individuals carrying CMV together with the relevant HLA.

The CDR3 is 17 residues long. The ends lost 5 bases at V and 4 bases at J; junction bases unmatched: 15. Germline V gene data show CDR1 as SGHDN and CDR2 as FVKESK. A note on this clonotype: Its target is unknown.

Sequencing used CD8+ T cells from cultured PBMCs, obtained from culture after CMV antigen stimulation. The receptor comes from a human donor in good health (CMV status not recorded). Some clones in this sample may be carry-over from other donors' samples. The chain links TRBV14 to TRBJ2-5, with 8 bases fitting TRBD1. CDR3 sequence: CASSTHRTGMGIETQYF. The CDR3 DNA is TGTGCCAGCAGCACTCACCGGACAGGGATGGGAATAGAGACCCAGTACTTC.